This paragraph covers one T cell receptor beta chain sequence. What it binds is unknown. Sequencing used immunoSEQ multiplex PCR; TCRdb keeps in-frame clones, though not all of them. The sample has about 150,000 clones; roughly 93% are singletons. The CDR3 covers 13 residues. CDR1 and CDR2 from the germline V gene are SGHTA and FQGNSA. Deletions cut 1 base from V and 2 bases from J, with 5 bases between. These data belong to a study of T cell responses to AZD1222 COVID-19 vaccine. Study-level points and caveats: Spike-spanning, vaccine-associated CD4 TCRs were dominant at 160-218 and 743-854.

This chain joins TRBV7-2 and TRBJ1-2; D remains unclear. This material consisted of peripheral blood, taken on day 0 of AZD1222 vaccination. This receptor was obtained from an adult in good health. The DNA for the CDR3 is TGTGCCAGCAGCTTAGTACAGAACTATGGCTACACCTTC. Its translation is CASSLVQNYGYTF.